The 29 T cell receptor beta chains below come from one sample, sequenced in a study of cytomegalovirus exposure and HLA in healthy donors. Vbeta (60) and Jbeta (13) primers were used in the PCR. The protocol was immunoSEQ multiplex PCR, while the TCRdb copy is restricted to in-frame clones and leaves out a portion. The sample lists under 200,000 clones, around 81% seen once, with around 2% in the top ten. The sample consisted of PBMCs. These receptors were obtained from a woman in her twenties or thirties in good health and CMV-seropositive.

The genes are TRBV18 and TRBJ2-3; 7 nucleotides match TRBD2. Germline CDR1 KGHSH, CDR2 LQKENI. The CDR3 spans 17 residues. Germline trimming cut 1 base from V and 1 base from J; bases unmatched to any gene: 8. This CDR3 reads CASSPRGGGTGTDTQYF. The CDR3 region has the DNA TGTGCCAGCTCACCACGGGGCGGGGGTACCGGCACAGATACGCAGTATTTT.

V usage is TRBV7-2 and J usage is TRBJ2-1, with D perhaps TRBD2 (6 bases). V was cut by 5 bases and J by 4 bases, with 12 bases left in between. This CDR3 has 14 residues. Germline values: CDR1 SGHTA, CDR2 FQGNSA. The CDR3 loop reads CASSHGTAYNEQFF. In DNA, the CDR3 is TGTGCCAGCAGCCATGGGACTGCATACAATGAGCAGTTCTTC.

The count of this clone is one. Written as DNA, the CDR3 is TGTGCCAGCAGCTTATACACAGGGGGCAACACAGATACGCAGTATTTT. This sequence encodes CASSLYTGGNTDTQYF. This sequence joins TRBV7-2 and TRBJ2-3, with 9 bases matching TRBD1. The V gene's germline CDR1 is SGHTA and CDR2 FQGNSA. CDR3 size: 16 residues. V was clipped by 2 bases and J by 2 bases; unmatched bases: 5. Filled out from reference TRBV7-2 and TRBJ2-3, the complete variable domain reads GAGVSQSPSNKVTEKGKDVELRCDPISGHTALYWYRQSLGQGLEFLIYFQGNSAPDKSGLPSDRFSAERTGGSVSTLTIQRTQQEDSAVYLCASSLYTGGNTDTQYFGPGTRLTVL.

The chain has TRBV9 and TRBJ2-5, with a possible D match to TRBD1 (5 bases). Germline V lookup: CDR1 SGDLS, CDR2 YYNGEE. The ends were cut back, 0 bases at V and 5 bases at J, with 14 bases in the middle. The CDR3 has 15 amino acids. CDR3 coding DNA: TGTGCCAGCAGCGTAGGCTCAGGGCTTGGCGAGACCCAGTACTTC. This codes for CASSVGSGLGETQYF.

The rearrangement joins TRBV7-9 to TRBJ1-5, with a tentative D call TRBD1 (5 bases). Trimming took off 1 base at V and 5 bases at J, with 9 bases between the two ends. Germline-derived CDR1 and CDR2 are SEHNR and FQNEAQ (reference sequence). CDR3 length equals 14 residues. CDR3 in DNA: TGTGCCAGCAGCTTAGGGGGGGAAGATCAGCCCCAGCATTTT. This codes for CASSLGGEDQPQHF. The variable domain in full, completed from reference TRBV7-9 and TRBJ1-5, reads DTGVSQNPRHKITKRGQNVTFRCDPISEHNRLYWYRQTLGQGPEFLTYFQNEAQLEKSRLLSDRFSAERPKGSFSTLEIQRTEQGDSAMYLCASSLGGEDQPQHFGDGTRLSIL.

The chain joins TRBV4-3 to TRBJ1-4, with D possibly matching TRBD1 (5 bases). Germline V gene sequence: CDR1 LGHNA, CDR2 YSLEER. This CDR3 spans 15 amino acids. With 5 bases removed from V and 4 bases from J, the gap between germline ends came to 14 bases. The CDR3 here is CASSTQGMINEKLFF. Written as DNA, the CDR3 is TGCGCCAGCAGCACGCAGGGCATGATTAATGAAAAACTGTTTTTT.

V usage is TRBV5-1 and J usage is TRBJ2-5, with 8 bases fitting TRBD1. The germline CDR1 and CDR2 sequences are SGHRS and YFSETQ. There are 15 residues in the CDR3. The ends lost 4 bases at V and 2 bases at J; junction bases unmatched: 7. CDR3 DNA sequence: TGCGCCAGCAGCGTCGGACAGGGAGGACAAGAGACCCAGTACTTC. The encoded protein is CASSVGQGGQETQYF.

The rearrangement uses TRBV4-3 and TRBJ2-2; 8 bases match TRBD1. Germline CDR1 reads LGHNA; CDR2 reads YSLEER. With 0 bases clipped from V and 5 bases from J, the junction kept 5 bases outside the gene matches. This CDR3 contains 16 residues. CDR3 residues: CASSQEQGAFTGELFF. In DNA form, the CDR3 reads TGCGCCAGCAGCCAAGAGCAGGGGGCTTTTACCGGGGAGCTGTTTTTT.

In its sample, this clone was seen once. The chain combines TRBV4-1 with TRBJ2-7; weak D call: TRBD2 (6 bases). Trimming cost V 0 bases and J 7 bases, with 25 bases left between them. The CDR3 is 18 amino acids. Germline values: CDR1 MGHRA, CDR2 YSYEKL. The CDR3 region has the DNA TGCGCCAGCAGCCAAGATATGGTGGGGGGATTAAGCCAGAGAGAGCAGTACTTC. This sequence encodes CASSQDMVGGLSQREQYF.

The chain has TRBV7-2 and TRBJ1-2; 9 bases are a match to TRBD1. Germline V gene data show CDR1 as SGHTA and CDR2 as FQGNSA. The length of the CDR3 is 13 residues. J gave up 7 bases and V 6 bases, and 6 bases lay outside the gene matches. CDR3 loop: CASRKDRGGGYTF. The CDR3 DNA reads TGTGCCAGCAGAAAGGACAGGGGCGGTGGCTACACCTTC.

This clone was seen just once. V is TRBV4-2 and J is TRBJ1-1, with D unclear. Germline V gene sequence: CDR1 LGHNA, CDR2 YNFKEQ. CDR3 length equals 16 residues. Trimming removed 0 bases from V and 0 bases from J, with 11 bases in between. As DNA, the CDR3 is TGTGCCAGCAGCCAAGAAGCGAACACCCTGAACACTGAAGCTTTCTTT. Amino acid sequence: CASSQEANTLNTEAFF.

This clone was observed a few times. V is TRBV6-1 and J is TRBJ2-1, with TRBD2 identical over 9 bases. Germline assignment: CDR1 MNHNS and CDR2 SASEGT. The length of the CDR3 is 17 residues. The ends lost 0 bases at V and 1 base at J; junction bases unmatched: 4. The CDR3 spells CASSEAPTSGSYNEQFF. DNA for the CDR3: TGTGCCAGCAGTGAAGCTCCGACTAGCGGATCCTACAATGAGCAGTTCTTC.

The DNA for the CDR3 is TGTGCCAGCAGTTGGCAGGGGCCCTACGAGCAGTACTTC. Amino acid sequence: CASSWQGPYEQYF. This sequence joins TRBV27 and TRBJ2-7; possible D gene TRBD1, 6 bases. CDR3 length equals 13 residues. Germline loops: CDR1 MNHEY, CDR2 SMNVEV (reference sequence). V lost 4 bases and J 2 bases, leaving 9 bases between the germline ends.

The chain links TRBV6-6 to TRBJ1-2, with TRBD1 identical over 7 bases. V was pared by 2 bases and J by 2 bases, with 8 bases of the junction left unmatched. This CDR3 is built from 16 residues. Germline values: CDR1 MNHNY, CDR2 SVGAGI (reference sequence). The CDR3 DNA sequence: TGTGCCAGCAGTTACCGCCGGGGACAGTCGAACTATGGCTACACCTTC. Its protein is CASSYRRGQSNYGYTF.

The chain is built from TRBV18 and TRBJ1-5, with TRBD1 matching 10 bases. The CDR3 has 16 residues. In germline, CDR1 is KGHSH, CDR2 LQKENI. With V trimmed by 2 bases and J by 8 bases, 9 bases remained unmatched. The CDR3 sequence: CASSPTGQGKTEPQHF. The CDR3, as DNA: TGTGCCAGCTCACCAACGGGACAGGGGAAGACGGAGCCCCAGCATTTT.

This chain connects TRBV29-1 to TRBJ2-1, with D uncertain. The ends were cut back, 5 bases at V and 5 bases at J, with 10 bases in the middle. Germline-derived CDR1 and CDR2 are SQVTM and ANQGSEA. The CDR3 totals 12 residues. The CDR3 coding sequence is TGCAGCGTTTCCCTGGCGGACAATGAGCAGTTCTTC. It is translated as CSVSLADNEQFF.

The rearrangement links TRBV2 to TRBJ2-7; 8 bases match TRBD1. Trimming at V came to 6 bases and at J to 1 base, leaving 11 bases not matched to a gene. In germline, CDR1 is SNHLY, CDR2 FYNNEI. The CDR3 loop spans 16 amino acids. The DNA for the CDR3 is TGTGCCAGCAGAGACCCCGGACAGGGCACATCCTACGAGCAGTACTTC. As protein: CASRDPGQGTSYEQYF.

The J gene is TRBJ2-7, the V gene TRBV9; 9 positions match TRBD2. CDR1 SGDLS and CDR2 YYNGEE come from the germline V gene. The CDR3 covers 14 residues. The J segment lost 2 bases and the V segment lost 5 bases, leaving 5 bases of the junction unmatched. In DNA form, the CDR3 reads TGTGCCAGCAGTCCTAGCGGGAAGACCTACGAGCAGTACTTC. Amino acid sequence: CASSPSGKTYEQYF.

Written as DNA, the CDR3 is TGCGCCAGCAGCCGATTGACAGGGAGTGCTGAAAAACTGTTTTTT. Amino acid sequence: CASSRLTGSAEKLFF. The chain recombines TRBV4-3 with TRBJ1-4; 7 bases are shared with TRBD1. V lost 4 bases, J lost 7 bases, and 9 bases stayed unmatched. Per germline, CDR1 LGHNA and CDR2 YSLEER. CDR3 length: 15 amino acids.

The J gene is TRBJ1-1, the V gene TRBV27, with 8 bases identical to TRBD1. From germline, CDR1 is MNHEY and CDR2 SMNVEV (reference sequence). The CDR3 runs 15 residues. V lost 5 bases to trimming and J lost 1 base; unmatched junction nucleotides: 6. CDR3 amino acids: CASSPWDRRNTEAFF. The CDR3 DNA reads as TGTGCCAGCAGTCCCTGGGACAGGAGGAACACTGAAGCTTTCTTT.

The chain employs TRBV29-1 and TRBJ2-2; 9 bases line up with TRBD1. The ends lost 4 bases at V and 2 bases at J; junction bases unmatched: 8. Germline CDR1 reads SQVTM; CDR2 reads ANQGSEA. The CDR3 totals 16 residues. The CDR3 is CSVGTQGARNTGELFF. DNA of the CDR3: TGCAGCGTTGGAACACAGGGGGCACGCAACACCGGGGAGCTGTTTTTT.

The rearrangement uses TRBV5-6 and TRBJ2-1, with a possible D match to TRBD2 (6 bases). The germline gives CDR1 SGHDT, CDR2 YYEEEE. The CDR3 has 13 residues. The V and J ends lost 4 bases and 6 bases respectively, with 11 bases between them. CDR3: CASSRPGVNEQFF. The CDR3 DNA follows: TGTGCCAGCAGCCGACCGGGGGTCAATGAGCAGTTCTTC.

This clone was detected only a few times. One end of the junction is discordant with germline, which a read error may explain. CDR3 loop: CSSSSRQGSSYEQYF. In nucleotides, the CDR3 is TGTTCCAGCAGCTCCCGACAGGGGAGCTCCTACGAGCAGTACTTC. V and J are TRBV7-9 and TRBJ2-7, with TRBD1 matching 8 bases. The CDR3 totals 15 residues. Looked up from germline, CDR1 is SEHNR and CDR2 is FQNEAQ (reference sequence).

CDR3: CASSFSGVSTDTQYF. CDR3 coding DNA: TGTGCCAGCAGCTTTAGCGGAGTGAGCACAGATACGCAGTATTTT. V and J are TRBV11-3 and TRBJ2-3, with a possible D match to TRBD2 (6 bases). CDR1 is SGHNT, CDR2 YENEEA, per germline. Trimming shortened V by 3 bases and J by 0 bases, and 10 bases separated the two germline ends. The CDR3 consists of 15 residues.

This clone occurred a few times. A read error may produce the germline difference seen at one junction end. The gene calls are TRBV7-9 and TRBJ1-1, with 7 bases identical to TRBD1. The CDR3 length is 16 residues. Germline loops: CDR1 SEHNR, CDR2 FQNEAQ (reference sequence). The CDR3 region is CSSSLLGAGGRTEAFF. Written as DNA, the CDR3 is TGTTCCAGCAGCTTGTTAGGGGCAGGGGGACGGACTGAAGCTTTCTTT.

The genes are TRBV5-4 and TRBJ1-6; TRBD1 might be the D (6 bases). Trimming removed 0 bases from V and 2 bases from J, with 6 bases in between. CDR3 length: 15 amino acids. The germline gives CDR1 SGHNT, CDR2 YYREEE (reference sequence). CDR3 region: CASSLGDTYNSPLHF. The DNA for the CDR3 is TGTGCCAGCAGCTTGGGGGACACCTATAATTCACCCCTCCACTTT.

This chain links TRBV29-1 with TRBJ2-1; 9 nucleotides align to TRBD1. The ends lost 4 bases at V and 3 bases at J; junction bases unmatched: 4. The V gene's germline CDR1 is SQVTM and CDR2 ANQGSEA. The CDR3 has 14 amino acids. The CDR3 DNA reads as TGCAGCGTTGCTGGGGACAGGGACTACAATGAGCAGTTCTTC. Amino acids: CSVAGDRDYNEQFF.

The chain uses TRBV6-6 and TRBJ2-7; 7 nucleotides line up with TRBD1. CDR1 and CDR2 from the germline V gene are MNHNY and SVGAGI (reference sequence). V dropped 2 bases and J dropped 11; count of bases not matched to a gene: 6. The CDR3 has 12 amino acids. The DNA for the CDR3 is TGTGCCAGCAGTTACGACAGGGAAGGGGAGTACTTC. Protein: CASSYDREGEYF.

This chain uses TRBV5-1 with TRBJ2-5; D remains unclear. The V end lost 2 bases, the J end lost 5 bases, and 10 bases lay between the germline ends. CDR3 length equals 13 residues. Germline CDR1 reads SGHRS; CDR2 reads YFSETQ. The CDR3 region is CASSFAGGETQYF. CDR3 sequence (DNA): TGCGCCAGCAGCTTTGCCGGCGGCGAGACCCAGTACTTC.